The 30 T cell receptor beta chains in this list originate from one sample, sequenced in a study of regulatory T cells in long-lasting Graves disease. Researchers made TCR beta libraries by using iRepertoire HTBI primers and running Arm-PCR on CDR3 regions. TCRdb passed the multiplex PCR reads through MiXCR, listing each CDR3 protein once. The data contain roughly 470,000 distinct CDR3 sequences, about 20% of them singletons. Time point here: persistent/refractory GD, antithyroid drugs over 5 years with positive TRAb. TCR sequences were obtained from RNA taken from PBMCs. The sequenced sample was peripheral blood mononuclear cells (PBMCs), obtained when the disease was refractory, from a patient treated with antithyroid drugs. These receptors were taken from a female donor with Graves disease.

About this clonotype: An end of the junction does not agree with germline; a read error may underlie this. The CDR3 DNA sequence: TGTGTCAGCAGCTTAGGCCCTTACGAGCAGTACTTC. Translated, it gives CVSSLGPYEQYF. V gene TRBV11-2 combines with J gene TRBJ2-7, with D hard to call. CDR3 length: 12 amino acids. Germline CDR1 SGHAT, CDR2 FQNNGV.

The V and J genes are TRBV9 and TRBJ2-2; D is uncertain. V dropped 0 bases and J dropped 5 bases, with 8 bases sitting between them. CDR1 SGDLS and CDR2 YYNGEE come from the germline V gene. CDR3 size: 14 residues. The CDR3 protein is CASSVAALTGELFF. CDR3 coding DNA: TGTGCCAGCAGCGTAGCGGCCTTAACCGGGGAGCTGTTTTTT.

This clonotype was recorded once. The chain combines TRBV28 with TRBJ2-1; 9 bases map to TRBD2. Germline loops: CDR1 MDHEN, CDR2 SYDVKM. The ends lost 3 bases at V and 0 bases at J; junction bases unmatched: 3. CDR3 length equals 16 residues. CDR3 sequence reads: CASSFWTSASYNEQFF. CDR3 nucleotides: TGTGCCAGCAGTTTCTGGACTAGCGCCTCCTACAATGAGCAGTTCTTC.

With respect to this clonotype: Since a much larger clone is just one base distant, this may be a read error. This sequence joins TRBV28 and TRBJ2-7; 7 nucleotides match TRBD1. CDR3 length: 15 amino acids. From germline, CDR1 is MDHEN and CDR2 SYDVKM. CDR3: CVSSLIWDRSYEQYF. In nucleotides, the CDR3 is TGTGTCAGCAGTTTAATTTGGGACAGATCCTACGAGCAGTACTTC.

The sample holds many counts of this clonotype. This chain connects TRBV10-3 to TRBJ1-4; D not certain. CDR1 and CDR2 (germline): ENHRY, SYGVKD. The CDR3 is 13 amino acids. V was clipped by 9 bases and J by 0 bases, with 8 bases between them. CDR3 loop: CAMARATNEKLFF. Written as DNA, the CDR3 is TGTGCCATGGCCCGGGCAACTAATGAAAAACTGTTTTTT.

At least ten counts were recorded for this clonotype. The chain recombines TRBV25-1 with TRBJ1-2, with a weak D call TRBD1 (5 bases). Germline values: CDR1 MGHDK, CDR2 SYGVNS. V lost 9 bases and J 4 bases, leaving 15 bases between the germline ends. The CDR3 sequence is 13 residues long. The CDR3 loop is CASHDGGFYGYTF. DNA of the CDR3: TGTGCCAGTCATGACGGGGGGTTCTATGGCTACACCTTC.

The rearrangement uses TRBV5-1 and TRBJ2-3, with a tentative D call TRBD2 (5 bases). The CDR3 loop spans 15 amino acids. Trimming pared 1 base from V and 1 base from J, leaving 10 bases between. CDR1 is SGHRS, CDR2 YFSETQ, per germline. In DNA, the CDR3 is TGCGCCAGCAGCTTGAAAGCGGCCCGCACAGATACGCAGTATTTT. Amino acids: CASSLKAARTDTQYF.

CDR3 in DNA: TGCAGTGCTAGAGATCCGGGGAAAGCCTACAATGAGCAGTTCTTC. As protein: CSARDPGKAYNEQFF. This chain uses TRBV20-1 with TRBJ2-1, with a possible D match to TRBD2 (5 bases). CDR3 length equals 15 residues. Germline loops: CDR1 DFQATT, CDR2 SNEGSKA (reference sequence). V was clipped by 0 bases and J by 2 bases, with 11 bases between them.

A note on this clonotype: One end of the junction does not line up with germline, which may come from a read error. In DNA, the CDR3 is TGTGCCAGCAGCCCAATTAGCGGGAGGAACACCGGGAAGCTGTTTTTT. It encodes CASSPISGRNTGKLFF. The genes are TRBV5-4 and TRBJ2-2; TRBD2 aligns across 10 bases. Germline-derived CDR1 and CDR2 are SGHNT and YYREEE (reference sequence). The CDR3 spans 16 residues.

Ten or more counts support this clonotype. The chain uses TRBV10-1 and TRBJ2-5; 7 bases are shared with TRBD2. The CDR3 spans 16 residues. V lost 0 bases and J lost 1; bases outside the gene matches: 5. Germline V lookup: CDR1 WNHNN, CDR2 SYGVQD (reference sequence). The CDR3 bases are TGCGCCAGCAGTGAGTCGTTAGCGGGTGTCCAAGAGACCCAGTACTTC. Amino acids: CASSESLAGVQETQYF.

At least ten counts were recorded for this clonotype. The chain carries TRBV6-1 and TRBJ2-7; TRBD2 matches 10 bases. V lost 6 bases and J lost 3; bases outside the gene matches: 8. The CDR3 covers 15 residues. CDR1 MNHNS and CDR2 SASEGT come from the germline V gene. The CDR3 DNA is TGTGCCAGCAGCCATGGGACTAGCGCCAACTACGAGCAGTACTTC. Translating gives CASSHGTSANYEQYF.

V usage is TRBV7-9 and J usage is TRBJ1-4; D uncertain. Deletions cut 4 bases from V and 5 bases from J, with 11 bases between. The germline V gene encodes CDR1 SEHNR and CDR2 FQNEAQ (reference sequence). The CDR3 is 14 amino acids. The CDR3 reads CASSSGRPNEKLFF. Here the CDR3 DNA reads TGTGCCAGCAGCTCAGGCCGACCAAATGAAAAACTGTTTTTT.

The V and J genes are TRBV19 and TRBJ1-2, with 7 bases identical to TRBD1. Germline CDR1 and CDR2: LNHDA and SQIVND (reference sequence). CDR3 length equals 12 residues. V lost 10 bases, J lost 4 bases, and 6 bases stayed unmatched. The CDR3 sequence: CATQGGTYGYTF. The CDR3, as DNA: TGTGCCACCCAGGGGGGTACCTATGGCTACACCTTC.

As regards this clonotype: The conserved phenylalanine or tryptophan normally closing the CDR3 is absent here, so this likely arose from a read error. V is TRBV6-4 and J is TRBJ1-1; 9 positions agree with TRBD1. The germline V gene has CDR1 MRHNA and CDR2 SNTAGT. The J segment lost 8 bases and the V segment lost 4 bases, leaving 5 bases of the junction unmatched. The CDR3 length is 13 residues. The CDR3 DNA reads TGTGCCAGCAGTGTGGACAGGGGAGCCGAAGCTTTCTCT. This translates into CASSVDRGAEAFS.

This clonotype was found many times. The chain recombines TRBV6-1 with TRBJ2-7, with TRBD2 identical over 9 bases. Trimming cost V 5 bases and J 2 bases; bases outside gene matches: 13. The CDR3 extends over 17 amino acids. CDR1 is MNHNS and CDR2 is SASEGT in the germline V gene. CDR3 bases: TGTGCCAGCAGTCTTCACGCGCTAGCGGGATTAGCCTACGAGCAGTACTTC. It codes for CASSLHALAGLAYEQYF.

There are many counts of this clonotype. The chain employs TRBV12-3 or TRBV12-4 and TRBJ2-7; D may be TRBD1 (5 bases). There are 14 residues in the CDR3. Trimming stripped 5 bases from V and 1 base from J, with 12 bases between. The CDR3, as DNA: TGTGCCAGCAGTCTACAGACAGATTCCTACGAGCAGTACTTC. This translates into CASSLQTDSYEQYF.

This clonotype showed up many times. The chain is built from TRBV11-2 and TRBJ1-1, with D tentatively TRBD1 (5 bases). V was clipped by 2 bases and J by 1 base, with 20 bases between them. CDR1 is SGHAT, CDR2 FQNNGV, per germline. This CDR3 contains 18 residues. CDR3 nucleotides: TGTGCCAGCAGCTTACTGTACGGCTGGAGACAGAAGAACACTGAAGCTTTCTTT. It yields the protein CASSLLYGWRQKNTEAFF.

Only one count was recorded for this clonotype. The CDR3 protein is CASSIAGENTEAFF. CDR3 bases: TGTGCCAGTAGTATAGCGGGGGAGAACACTGAAGCTTTCTTT. J is TRBJ1-1 and V is TRBV19; TRBD1 might be the D (5 bases). This CDR3 spans 14 amino acids. Trimming pared 1 base from V and 1 base from J, leaving 7 bases between. Germline V gene lookup returns CDR1 LNHDA and CDR2 SQIVND (reference sequence).

This clonotype was seen more than once but under ten times. CDR3 protein: CSARGQGAGMNTEAFF. For the CDR3, the DNA is TGCAGTGCTAGGGGACAGGGGGCGGGAATGAACACTGAAGCTTTCTTT. The V gene is TRBV20-1, the J gene TRBJ1-1; 12 positions agree with TRBD1. Looked up from germline, CDR1 is DFQATT and CDR2 is SNEGSKA (reference sequence). CDR3 length: 16 residues. V lost 3 bases to trimming and J lost 0 bases; unmatched junction nucleotides: 5.

Only a few counts were recorded for this clonotype. The chain has TRBV25-1 and TRBJ1-4; D not resolved. The CDR3 is 14 amino acids. The ends were cut back, 4 bases at V and 5 bases at J, with 11 bases in the middle. The germline gives CDR1 MGHDK, CDR2 SYGVNS. The CDR3 coding sequence is TGTGCCAGCAGTGGAGAAAGGTTCAATGAAAAACTGTTTTTT. This gives the protein CASSGERFNEKLFF.

J is TRBJ2-7 and V is TRBV5-6; 8 bases match TRBD1. The V and J ends lost 6 bases and 7 bases, in that order; junction bases with no gene match: 9. The germline V gene encodes CDR1 SGHDT and CDR2 YYEEEE. The CDR3 contains 13 residues. As DNA, the CDR3 is TGTGCCAGCAACAGACAGGGGAATGAAGAGCAGTACTTC. Residues: CASNRQGNEEQYF.

V gene TRBV30 combines with J gene TRBJ2-3; the match to TRBD1 covers 9 bases. Germline V gene data show CDR1 as GTSNPN and CDR2 as SVGIG (reference sequence). The CDR3 spans 14 residues. V trimming: 2 bases; J trimming: 2 bases; junction bases outside the gene matches: 2. CDR3 nucleotides: TGTGCCTGGAGTTGGGACAGGGACACAGATACGCAGTATTTT. Its protein product is CAWSWDRDTDTQYF. Variable domain in full (rest from reference TRBV30 and TRBJ2-3): SQTIHQWPATLVQPVGSPLSLECTVEGTSNPNLYWYRQAAGRGLQLLFYSVGIGQISSEVPQNLSASRPQDRQFILSSKKLLLSDSGFYLCAWSWDRDTDTQYFGPGTRLTVL.

This clonotype has a count of ten or more. This sequence joins TRBV28 and TRBJ1-5; D is possibly TRBD1 (6 bases). V lost 5 bases and J lost 3, with 11 bases in between. Germline CDR1 is MDHEN and CDR2 is SYDVKM. There are 14 residues in the CDR3. CDR3 residues: CASSRRDTNQPQHF. As DNA, the CDR3 is TGTGCCAGCAGTCGCCGGGACACCAATCAGCCCCAGCATTTT.

This rearrangement joins TRBV4-3 to TRBJ1-1; possible D gene TRBD1, 5 bases. Germline V CDR1 and CDR2: LGHNA, YSLEER. This CDR3 has 19 residues. Trimming removed 0 bases at V and 0 bases at J, with 20 bases between. The CDR3 region is CASSQDLLSIGGMNTEAFF. The DNA of the CDR3 is TGCGCCAGCAGCCAAGATCTTTTGAGTATTGGGGGGATGAACACTGAAGCTTTCTTT.

This clonotype appeared many times. This rearrangement joins TRBV28 to TRBJ1-2, with D possibly matching TRBD1 (5 bases). Germline V gene sequence: CDR1 MDHEN, CDR2 SYDVKM. The CDR3 totals 14 residues. Deletions cut 4 bases from V and 6 bases from J, with 15 bases between. CDR3 nucleotide sequence: TGTGCCAGCAGTTCCCACGGGGGAAGAGATGGCTACACCTTC. The encoded protein is CASSSHGGRDGYTF.

This clonotype has ten or more counts. DNA for the CDR3: TGTGCCAGCAGCTCGGACCCAAGGTTCGGAAAACTGTTTTTT. Its protein is CASSSDPRFGKLFF. V is TRBV7-8 and J is TRBJ1-4; the D is unclear. From germline, CDR1 is SGHVS and CDR2 FQNEAQ. V lost 4 bases to trimming and J lost 10 bases, with 16 bases between them. The CDR3 spans 14 residues.

This rearrangement joins TRBV9 to TRBJ2-5; TRBD1 or TRBD2 may be the D gene (5 bases each). The CDR3 has 14 amino acids. V lost 0 bases and J 5 bases, leaving 11 bases between the germline ends. CDR1 and CDR2 from the germline V gene are SGDLS and YYNGEE. The CDR3 DNA reads as TGTGCCAGCAGCGTAGGTGTGGGGGAGGAGACCCAGTACTTC. It specifies CASSVGVGEETQYF.

The chain employs TRBV18 and TRBJ1-1; TRBD1 is a possible D gene (6 bases). The CDR3 covers 17 residues. Germline loops: CDR1 KGHSH, CDR2 LQKENI. The V end lost 3 bases, the J end lost 2 bases, and 19 bases lay between the germline ends. Here the CDR3 DNA reads TGTGCCAGCTCACCGGTTATGCAGGGGAAGACAAACACTGAAGCTTTCTTT. This gives the protein CASSPVMQGKTNTEAFF.

This chain uses TRBV10-3 with TRBJ1-2; D not resolved. CDR3 length: 12 amino acids. The ends were cut back, 3 bases at V and 4 bases at J, with 6 bases in the middle. Germline lookup yields CDR1 ENHRY and CDR2 SYGVKD. The CDR3 sequence is CAISDLSYGYTF. The CDR3 DNA reads TGTGCCATCAGTGATCTCTCCTATGGCTACACCTTC.

The sample holds a few counts of this clonotype. J is TRBJ2-5 and V is TRBV24-1; the match to TRBD2 covers 11 bases. The length of the CDR3 is 16 residues. Per germline, CDR1 KGHDR and CDR2 SFDVKD. V lost 4 bases, J lost 6 bases, and 9 bases stayed unmatched. CDR3 residues: CATSDQTSGSPQTQYF. In DNA form, the CDR3 reads TGTGCCACCAGTGACCAAACTAGCGGGAGTCCCCAGACCCAGTACTTC.